The present TCR beta chain was sequenced within a study of cytomegalovirus exposure and HLA in healthy donors. Study conclusions and caveats: A likely sequencing artifact accounted for one observed cluster of highly shared sequence variants. In a later analysis, HLA-associated beta chains showed higher expansion and lower generation probabilities than comparable chains. Later on, an analysis found that several of the most significant clusters appeared to be linked to common viral pathogens, which included parvovirus B19.

Amplification used 60 Vbeta primers and 13 Jbeta primers. The table came from immunoSEQ multiplex PCR; TCRdb's copy has only in-frame clones and leaves some out. The sample gives fewer than 200,000 clones, 80% of which show up once; around 6% is in the top ten. As for this clone: The antigen is undetermined.

This TCR was recovered from a man aged 35-49 years in good health and CMV-seronegative. The sample consisted of PBMCs.

In DNA, the CDR3 is TGTGCCAGCAGCCCCGGGACAGGGTTTTACGAGCAGTACTTC. It codes for CASSPGTGFYEQYF. This chain uses TRBV11-3 with TRBJ2-7, with TRBD1 matching over 9 bases. The CDR3 length is 14 residues. Trimming took 5 bases from V and 4 from J; bases not matched to a gene: 6. Germline lookup yields CDR1 SGHNT and CDR2 YENEEA. Combining the CDR3 with reference TRBV11-3 and TRBJ2-7 gives the whole variable domain EAGVVQSPRYKIIEKKQPVAFWCNPISGHNTLYWYLQNLGQGPELLIRYENEEAVDDSQLPKDRFSAERLKGVDSTLKIQPAELGDSAVYLCASSPGTGFYEQYFGPGTRLTVT.